This TCR beta chain was sequenced for a study of T cell changes during pregnancy in multiple sclerosis. V lost 6 bases to trimming and J lost 4 bases, with 12 bases between them. This CDR3 is 13 amino acids long. Germline assignment: CDR1 MDHEN and CDR2 SYDVKM. The method was immunoSEQ multiplex PCR; TCRdb's version includes in-frame clones alone and lacks a portion of them. The table has around 110,000 clones, roughly nine tenths seen once. The source is a female donor with multiple sclerosis, enrolled in a pregnancy study. The chain recombines TRBV28 with TRBJ1-2, with a weak D call TRBD1 (5 bases). Material: peripheral blood, obtained in the third trimester of pregnancy. CDR3: CASRGQAFYGYTF. The CDR3 nucleotides are TGTGCCAGCAGGGGGCAGGCGTTCTATGGCTACACCTTC.